This TCR beta chain was captured by sequencing in a study of CD8 T cells in ankylosing spondylitis. Findings of the study overall: Ankylosing spondylitis blood appeared to carry a characteristic TCR beta motif of seven to nine highly homologous variants. With a CD8+ phenotype, disease-linked clones were relatively rare in peripheral blood. In the blood and synovial fluid of reactive arthritis, some motif variants had been previously reported. Significant enrichment of disease-linked clones was reportedly seen in matched ankylosing spondylitis synovial fluid.

The sample holds a few counts of this clonotype. Its specificity is not known. With 6 bases removed from V and 0 bases from J, the gap between germline ends came to 13 bases. The length of the CDR3 is 15 residues. Libraries of TCR beta came from quantitative 5'-RACE with molecular barcodes. TCRdb recomputed calls from the 5' RACE reads with MiXCR, one row per CDR3 protein. The sample shows hundreds of thousands of distinct CDR3 sequences, roughly 27% of them seen only once. The chain employs TRBV12-3 or TRBV12-4 and TRBJ2-3; maybe TRBD1 (6 bases). The sequenced material came from blood, either unsorted or a sorted T cell fraction (not recorded which). The sequence derives from a male donor with ankylosing spondylitis. Written as DNA, the CDR3 is TGTGCCAGCAGGGAACAGGGATCTAGCACAGATACGCAGTATTTT. Translation: CASREQGSSTDTQYF.